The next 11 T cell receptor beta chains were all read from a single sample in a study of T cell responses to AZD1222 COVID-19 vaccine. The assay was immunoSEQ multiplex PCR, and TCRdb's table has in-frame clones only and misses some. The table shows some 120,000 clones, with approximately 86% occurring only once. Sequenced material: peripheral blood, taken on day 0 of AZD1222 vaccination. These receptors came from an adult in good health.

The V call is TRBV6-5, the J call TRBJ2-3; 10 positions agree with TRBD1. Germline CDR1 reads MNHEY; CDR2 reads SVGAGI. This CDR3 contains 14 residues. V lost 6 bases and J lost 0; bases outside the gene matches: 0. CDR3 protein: CASRTGGSTDTQYF. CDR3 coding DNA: TGTGCCAGCAGGACAGGGGGCAGCACAGATACGCAGTATTTT.

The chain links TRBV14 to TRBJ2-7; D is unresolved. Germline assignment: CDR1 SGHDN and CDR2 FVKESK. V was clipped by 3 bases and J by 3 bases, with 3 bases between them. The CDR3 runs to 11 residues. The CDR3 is CASSQLYEQYF. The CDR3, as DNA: TGTGCCAGCAGCCAGCTCTACGAGCAGTACTTC.

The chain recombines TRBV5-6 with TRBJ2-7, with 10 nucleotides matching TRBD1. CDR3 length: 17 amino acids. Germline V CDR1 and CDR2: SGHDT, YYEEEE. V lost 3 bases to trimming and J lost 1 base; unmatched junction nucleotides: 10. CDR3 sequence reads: CASSSTGGASLSYEQYF. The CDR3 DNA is TGTGCCAGCAGCTCGACAGGGGGCGCAAGTTTATCCTACGAGCAGTACTTC.

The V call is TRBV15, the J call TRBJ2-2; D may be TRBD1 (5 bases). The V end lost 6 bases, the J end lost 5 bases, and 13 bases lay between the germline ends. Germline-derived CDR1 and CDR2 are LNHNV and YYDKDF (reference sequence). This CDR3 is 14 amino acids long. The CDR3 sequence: CATRPPTATGELFF. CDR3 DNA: TGTGCCACCAGACCACCGACAGCTACCGGGGAGCTGTTTTTT. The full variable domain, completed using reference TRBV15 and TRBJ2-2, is DAMVIQNPRYQVTQFGKPVTLSCSQTLNHNVMYWYQQKSSQAPKLLFHYYDKDFNNEADTPDNFQSRRPNTSFCFLDIRSPGLGDTAMYLCATRPPTATGELFFGEGSRLTVL.

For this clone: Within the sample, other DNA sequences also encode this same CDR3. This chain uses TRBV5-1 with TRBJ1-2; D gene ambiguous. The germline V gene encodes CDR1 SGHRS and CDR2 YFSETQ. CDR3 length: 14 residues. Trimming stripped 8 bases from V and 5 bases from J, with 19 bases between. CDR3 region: CASSPSGPEYGYTF. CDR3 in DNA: TGCGCCAGTAGCCCTTCCGGGCCGGAGTATGGCTACACCTTC.

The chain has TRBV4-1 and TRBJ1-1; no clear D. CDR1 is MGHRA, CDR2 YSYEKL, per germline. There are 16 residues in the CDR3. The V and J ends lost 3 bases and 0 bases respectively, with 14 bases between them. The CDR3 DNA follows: TGCGCCAGCAGCCATAATGTAGTCGGGCTGAACACTGAAGCTTTCTTT. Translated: CASSHNVVGLNTEAFF.

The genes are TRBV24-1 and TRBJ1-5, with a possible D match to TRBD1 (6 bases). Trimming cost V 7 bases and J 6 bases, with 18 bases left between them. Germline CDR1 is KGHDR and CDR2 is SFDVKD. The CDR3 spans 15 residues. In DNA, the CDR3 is TGTGCCACCAGGCACCGGACAGCCGAGCGTCAGCCCCAGCATTTT. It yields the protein CATRHRTAERQPQHF.

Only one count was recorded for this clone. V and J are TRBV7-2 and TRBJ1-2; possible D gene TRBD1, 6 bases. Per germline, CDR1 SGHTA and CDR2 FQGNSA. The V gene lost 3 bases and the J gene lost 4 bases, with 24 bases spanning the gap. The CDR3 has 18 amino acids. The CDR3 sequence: CASSFGTLRGEKGYGYTF. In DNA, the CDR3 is TGTGCCAGCAGCTTCGGGACGCTAAGGGGGGAAAAGGGCTATGGCTACACCTTC. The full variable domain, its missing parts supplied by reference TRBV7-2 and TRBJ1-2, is GAGVSQSPSNKVTEKGKDVELRCDPISGHTALYWYRQSLGQGLEFLIYFQGNSAPDKSGLPSDRFSAERTGGSVSTLTIQRTQQEDSAVYLCASSFGTLRGEKGYGYTFGSGTRLTVV.

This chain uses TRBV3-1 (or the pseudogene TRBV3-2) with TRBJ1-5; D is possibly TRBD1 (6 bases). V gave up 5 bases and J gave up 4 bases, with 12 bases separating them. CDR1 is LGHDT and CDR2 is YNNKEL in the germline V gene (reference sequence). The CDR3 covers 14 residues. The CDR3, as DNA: TGTGCCAGCAGCGACCCAGGGGCAAATCAGCCCCAGCATTTT. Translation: CASSDPGANQPQHF.

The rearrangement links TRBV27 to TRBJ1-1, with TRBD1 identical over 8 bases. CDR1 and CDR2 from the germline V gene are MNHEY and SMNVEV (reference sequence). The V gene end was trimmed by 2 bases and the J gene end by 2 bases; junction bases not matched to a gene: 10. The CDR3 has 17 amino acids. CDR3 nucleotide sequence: TGTGCCAGCAGTTTAGCAGGGGGCGTAAGGTTTAACACTGAAGCTTTCTTT. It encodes CASSLAGGVRFNTEAFF.

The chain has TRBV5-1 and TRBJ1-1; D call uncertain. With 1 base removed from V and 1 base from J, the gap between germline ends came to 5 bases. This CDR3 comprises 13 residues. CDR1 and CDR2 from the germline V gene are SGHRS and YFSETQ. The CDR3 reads CASSLLKNTEAFF. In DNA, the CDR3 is TGCGCCAGCAGCTTGCTTAAGAACACTGAAGCTTTCTTT.